Below, 27 T cell receptor beta chains from the same sample are listed, as sequenced in a study of cytotoxic CD8 clonotypes in ibrutinib-treated CLL. Data came from immunoSEQ multiplex PCR; TCRdb stores just in-frame clones and leaves some out. Of about 300,000 clones in the sample, roughly 76% were seen once. Sequenced material: PBMCs, taken at disease progression, from a patient treated with ibrutinib. These receptors were taken from a human donor with chronic lymphocytic leukemia.

The rearrangement uses TRBV15 and TRBJ2-2; TRBD1 matches at 7 bases. The CDR3 spans 17 residues. CDR1 LNHNV and CDR2 YYDKDF come from the germline V gene (reference sequence). V lost 0 bases to trimming and J lost 2 bases; unmatched junction nucleotides: 6. The CDR3 sequence is CATSREYGTANTGELFF. The CDR3 nucleotides read TGTGCCACCAGCAGAGAGTATGGGACAGCAAACACCGGGGAGCTGTTTTTT.

CDR3 protein: CAIPGQGCTYEQYF. For the CDR3, the DNA is TGTGCCATCCCGGGACAGGGGTGCACCTACGAGCAGTACTTC. The V call is TRBV7-3, the J call TRBJ2-7, with 10 bases lining up with TRBD1. The germline V gene has CDR1 SGHTA and CDR2 FQGTGA. V was clipped by 10 bases and J by 2 bases; unmatched bases: 8. This CDR3 comprises 14 residues.

This chain's CDR3 is CAISEFGYGYTF. As DNA, the CDR3 is TGTGCCATCAGTGAGTTCGGATATGGCTACACCTTC. V is TRBV10-3 and J is TRBJ1-2, with no clear D. CDR3 length: 12 amino acids. In germline, CDR1 is ENHRY, CDR2 SYGVKD. V was pared by 1 base and J by 5 bases, with 5 bases between.

The chain is built from TRBV7-8 and TRBJ2-7; D is undetermined. The CDR3 length is 18 residues. Trimming left V 1 base short and J 4 bases short, with 23 bases between. The germline V gene has CDR1 SGHVS and CDR2 FQNEAQ. The CDR3 DNA reads TGTGCCAGCAGCTTAGGCGTCAGCGTCGGCGCTTTGGGATACGAGCAGTACTTC. It codes for CASSLGVSVGALGYEQYF.

The gene calls are TRBV6-1 and TRBJ1-4; a possible D gene is TRBD1 (5 bases). V was clipped by 3 bases and J by 13 bases, with 12 bases between them. CDR1 is MNHNS and CDR2 is SASEGT in the germline V gene. There are 12 residues in the CDR3. CDR3 nucleotides: TGTGCCAGCAGTGAGTCAGGGTTGGGACTGTTTTTT. Its protein is CASSESGLGLFF.

V is TRBV5-1 and J is TRBJ1-3, with 8 bases lining up with TRBD1. The ends lost 0 bases at V and 4 bases at J; junction bases unmatched: 9. CDR3 size: 17 residues. Germline values: CDR1 SGHRS, CDR2 YFSETQ. The CDR3 DNA is TGCGCCAGCAGCTTGGCTGGGGCAGGGGGCTTGGGAAACACCATATATTTT. Its protein is CASSLAGAGGLGNTIYF.

This chain joins TRBV7-8 and TRBJ1-1; D not resolved. The germline CDR1 and CDR2 sequences are SGHVS and FQNEAQ. The CDR3 length is 16 residues. Trimming cost V 1 base and J 0 bases, with 12 bases left between them. CDR3 nucleotide sequence: TGTGCCAGCAGCTTAGTAGGTCGAACGTTGAACACTGAAGCTTTCTTT. The encoded protein is CASSLVGRTLNTEAFF.

This rearrangement joins TRBV5-1 to TRBJ1-2; D might be TRBD1 (6 bases). The CDR3 sequence is 14 residues long. Germline CDR1 SGHRS, CDR2 YFSETQ. V lost 3 bases, J lost 2 bases, and 11 bases lay in between. CDR3 amino acids: CASSWNTGNYGYTF. The CDR3 region has the DNA TGCGCCAGCAGCTGGAATACAGGGAACTATGGCTACACCTTC.

Written as DNA, the CDR3 is TGCAGCGCCCGGCGGGCAAATGAGCAGTTCTTC. Amino acids: CSARRANEQFF. The rearrangement joins TRBV29-1 to TRBJ2-1; D may be TRBD2 (5 bases). The CDR3 covers 11 residues. From germline, CDR1 is SQVTM and CDR2 ANQGSEA. Trimming pared 7 bases from V and 7 bases from J, leaving 11 bases between.

The rearrangement uses TRBV2 and TRBJ2-3, with 12 bases aligning to TRBD2. Trimming took 6 bases from V and 6 from J; bases not matched to a gene: 13. There are 17 residues in the CDR3. Per germline, CDR1 SNHLY and CDR2 FYNNEI. CDR3 sequence reads: CASRARLAGVGRDTQYF. CDR3 DNA sequence: TGTGCCAGCAGGGCTCGACTAGCGGGGGTCGGGAGGGATACGCAGTATTTT.

This sequence joins TRBV4-3 and TRBJ2-1, with 8 bases fitting TRBD2. The germline CDR1 and CDR2 sequences are LGHNA and YSLEER. Unmatched junction bases numbered 6, after V lost 1 base and J lost 4 bases. This CDR3 comprises 16 residues. This chain's CDR3 is CASSQGGGRLYNEQFF. In DNA, the CDR3 is TGCGCCAGCAGCCAAGGAGGCGGGAGGCTTTACAATGAGCAGTTCTTC.

V is TRBV21-1 and J is TRBJ2-4. TRBV21-1 is a listed pseudogene. This CDR3 is 18 amino acids long. The CDR3 coding sequence is TGTGCCAGCAGCACCTATAAGCCCTTCACCATTTCAGAAAACATTCAGTACTTC. Translation gives CASSTYKPFTISENIQYF.

The chain couples TRBV7-9 to TRBJ1-1; D remains unclear. This CDR3 spans 12 amino acids. Germline V lookup: CDR1 SEHNR, CDR2 FQNEAQ (reference sequence). Trimming took 5 bases from V and 6 from J, leaving 10 bases between them. CDR3 in amino acids: CASSSITAEAFF. CDR3 sequence (DNA): TGTGCCAGCAGCAGCATAACCGCTGAAGCTTTCTTT. Combining the CDR3 with reference TRBV7-9 and TRBJ1-1 gives the whole variable domain DTGVSQNPRHKITKRGQNVTFRCDPISEHNRLYWYRQTLGQGPEFLTYFQNEAQLEKSRLLSDRFSAERPKGSFSTLEIQRTEQGDSAMYLCASSSITAEAFFGQGTRLTVV.

The J gene is TRBJ1-3, the V gene TRBV5-1; 7 bases map to TRBD1. The V and J ends lost 2 bases and 8 bases, in that order; junction bases with no gene match: 7. The CDR3 spans 14 residues. Germline V gene lookup returns CDR1 SGHRS and CDR2 YFSETQ. The CDR3 nucleotides read TGCGCCAGCAGCTTTGAGACAGGGAGGGACACCATATATTTT. Protein: CASSFETGRDTIYF.

The CDR3 sequence: CASTLWDRDETQYF. CDR3 nucleotides: TGTGCCAGCACATTGTGGGACAGGGACGAGACCCAGTACTTC. The chain has TRBV28 and TRBJ2-5; 9 bases are a match to TRBD1. With V trimmed by 7 bases and J by 5 bases, 8 bases remained unmatched. The CDR3 consists of 14 residues. Germline V gives CDR1 MDHEN, CDR2 SYDVKM.

The chain combines TRBV5-1 with TRBJ2-2; D might be TRBD1 or TRBD2, each matching 6 bases. The germline V and J ends were trimmed by 1 base and 4 bases, with 20 bases remaining between them. This CDR3 comprises 18 residues. Per the germline V gene, CDR1 is SGHRS and CDR2 is YFSETQ. The CDR3 spells CASSLLPGARTLTGELFF. The CDR3, as DNA: TGCGCCAGCAGCTTGCTCCCGGGGGCGCGGACCCTCACCGGGGAGCTGTTTTTT.

The chain employs TRBV7-3 and TRBJ2-7, with D perhaps TRBD2 (5 bases). CDR3 size: 13 residues. V was cut by 3 bases and J by 3 bases, with 9 bases left in between. CDR1 is SGHTA and CDR2 is FQGTGA in the germline V gene. The CDR3 DNA reads TGTGCCAGCAGCTTCGAGGACTTCTACGAGCAGTACTTC. This encodes CASSFEDFYEQYF.

CDR3 region: CASSQGLGFSYEQYF. For the CDR3, the DNA is TGCGCCAGCAGCCAAGGACTGGGGTTTTCCTACGAGCAGTACTTC. V gene TRBV4-1 combines with J gene TRBJ2-7; D is undetermined. Looked up from germline, CDR1 is MGHRA and CDR2 is YSYEKL. V was cut by 1 base and J by 1 base, with 11 bases left in between. The CDR3 has 15 amino acids.

This clone appeared a single time. This chain connects TRBV9 to TRBJ1-1, with 10 positions matching TRBD1. Germline V gene sequence: CDR1 SGDLS, CDR2 YYNGEE. Trimming removed 3 bases from V and 4 bases from J; junction bases left unmatched: 6. The CDR3 extends over 15 amino acids. This CDR3 reads CASSGGQGSSTEAFF. As DNA, the CDR3 is TGTGCCAGCAGCGGGGGACAGGGGTCGAGCACTGAAGCTTTCTTT.

V usage is TRBV9 and J usage is TRBJ2-1; D might be TRBD1 or TRBD2, each matching 6 bases. CDR3 size: 14 residues. Germline V lookup: CDR1 SGDLS, CDR2 YYNGEE. Trimming took off 6 bases at V and 6 bases at J, with 16 bases between the two ends. In nucleotides, the CDR3 is TGTGCCAGCACTCCTGGAGGGGGACTCAATGAGCAGTTCTTC. Translation gives CASTPGGGLNEQFF. The whole variable domain, filled in from reference TRBV9 and TRBJ2-1, reads DSGVTQTPKHLITATGQRVTLRCSPRSGDLSVYWYQQSLDQGLQFLIQYYNGEERAKGNILERFSAQQFPDLHSELNLSSLELGDSALYFCASTPGGGLNEQFFGPGTRLTVL.

V gene TRBV29-1 combines with J gene TRBJ2-4, with D perhaps given as TRBD1 or TRBD2 (6 bases each). V lost 4 bases to trimming and J lost 13 bases, with 17 bases between them. The CDR3 sequence is 12 residues long. Per germline, CDR1 SQVTM and CDR2 ANQGSEA. The CDR3 region has the DNA TGCAGCGTTGGCGGAGGGGGAAAAAGGCAGTACTTC. It specifies CSVGGGGKRQYF. The full variable domain, its missing parts supplied by reference TRBV29-1 and TRBJ2-4, is SAVISQKPSRDICQRGTSLTIQCQVDSQVTMMFWYRQQPGQSLTLIATANQGSEATYESGFVIDKFPISRPNLTFSTLTVSNMSPEDSSIYLCSVGGGGKRQYFGAGTRLSVL.

The rearrangement links TRBV29-1 to TRBJ2-1, with TRBD2 matching over 7 bases. Trimming at V came to 4 bases and at J to 5 bases, leaving 14 bases not matched to a gene. Germline V gene data show CDR1 as SQVTM and CDR2 as ANQGSEA. CDR3 length: 16 amino acids. The CDR3 DNA reads as TGCAGCGTTGTGGGGCTAGCGGCCGGAGCGAACAATGAGCAGTTCTTC. This gives the protein CSVVGLAAGANNEQFF.

For the CDR3, the DNA is TGTGCCAGCAGCTTAACAGACACCGGGGAGCTGTTTTTT. As protein: CASSLTDTGELFF. V and J are TRBV11-3 and TRBJ2-2; unclear D gene. Germline CDR1 reads SGHNT; CDR2 reads YENEEA. Trimming removed 2 bases at V and 3 bases at J, with 4 bases between. The CDR3 extends over 13 amino acids.

The CDR3 region is CATSRDVIGRNTEAFF. The CDR3 DNA reads as TGTGCCACCAGCAGAGATGTTATAGGAAGGAACACTGAAGCTTTCTTT. This chain connects TRBV15 to TRBJ1-1; the D is unclear. Looked up from germline, CDR1 is LNHNV and CDR2 is YYDKDF (reference sequence). V lost 0 bases, J lost 1 base, and 12 bases lay in between. CDR3 size: 16 residues.

The chain employs TRBV5-1 and TRBJ2-7, with 7 positions matching TRBD2. Trimming removed 6 bases from V and 3 bases from J; junction bases left unmatched: 6. CDR1 and CDR2 (germline): SGHRS, YFSETQ. CDR3 length: 13 residues. The CDR3 is CASTVGGSYEQYF. As DNA, the CDR3 is TGCGCCAGCACCGTGGGGGGGAGCTACGAGCAGTACTTC.

The chain recombines TRBV6-1 with TRBJ2-7; a weak D match, TRBD2 (6 bases). The V gene lost 0 bases and the J gene lost 4 bases, with 13 bases spanning the gap. The CDR3 sequence is 15 residues long. Germline-derived CDR1 and CDR2 are MNHNS and SASEGT. CDR3 residues: CASSEAFAGLYEQYF. CDR3 nucleotides: TGTGCCAGCAGTGAAGCTTTCGCGGGGCTTTACGAGCAGTACTTC.

The rearrangement joins TRBV7-6 to TRBJ2-7, with 7 bases that match TRBD2. Germline V gene lookup returns CDR1 SGHVS and CDR2 FNYEAQ. This CDR3 region has 15 residues. V shed 1 base, J shed 3 bases, and the junction held 6 bases outside the gene matches. The CDR3 region has the DNA TGTGCCAGCAGCTTAGGCGGGAGTTCTATCTACGAGCAGTACTTC. Its protein product is CASSLGGSSIYEQYF.